A single T cell receptor (beta chain) is shown here with its context. Trimming cost V 4 bases and J 5 bases; bases outside gene matches: 4. The CDR3 is made up of 13 amino acids. CDR1 and CDR2 from the germline V gene are KGHSH and LQKENI. In the source study's methods: Reference gene primer amplification yielded estimated nucleated cell counts. TCRdb keeps only in-frame clones here, not all; method: immunoSEQ multiplex PCR. That table furnishes V, J and clone size, whereas the DNA furnished D and trimming. The profile covers some 120,000 clones, with about 80% appearing a single time and around 25% taken by the ten largest. These data originate in a study of blood T cell repertoires in COVID-19. At the level of the study: Material from acute and convalescent COVID-19 was sourced from the United States, Italy and Spain. T cells, B-cell-depleted T cells, or PBMCs supplied cDNA or gDNA.

The chain is built from TRBV18 and TRBJ1-1; 7 bases are a match to TRBD1. The receptor was isolated from a human donor in a cohort sampled during active COVID-19. The source material was peripheral blood. Written as DNA, the CDR3 is TGTGCCAGCTCACTACAGGGGAGGACTGAAGCTTTCTTT. Protein product: CASSLQGRTEAFF.